This T cell receptor beta chain was documented in a study of blood T cells in healthy people across ages (dated by TCRdb to 2015 to 2017). In terms of the full investigation: Template switching captured roughly one uniquely barcoded TCR beta cDNA molecule per two T cells in model experiments. Using deep sequencing normalized with unique cDNA molecular identifiers, the study measured how TCR beta repertoire diversity changes with age. Two additional independent replicas of 1 million unique cDNA reads from the same blood draw were analyzed for two donors (one aged 18 to 30 and one aged 80 or older). Donors of different ages were randomly distributed across sequencing lanes to avoid experimental bias. The donors were divided into four age groups: young (average around 16 years), middle-aged (about 39), aged (62) and long-lived (approximately 74).

The library was made by 5' RACE. Sequencing instrument: Illumina HiSeq 2500. A second about 7 to 12 cycle PCR used a sample-barcoded 5' primer and a J-beta primer mix. Each TCR beta cDNA molecule received a unique molecular identifier from a template-switch 5' adaptor carrying 12 random nucleotides. Each sample yielded at least 3 million CDR3-containing paired-end reads. First-strand cDNA synthesis was performed from all RNA using the Mint cDNA synthesis kit, with priming by a TRBC-specific oligonucleotide. Following uracil-DNA glycosylase treatment, a first 18-cycle PCR with universal primers M1SS and BC2_uni_R was performed on all cDNA. The original methods were these. For normalization, 1 million high-quality reads were randomly selected from each sample, with every read carrying a distinct molecular identifier. Reads with shared molecular identifiers were discarded instead of being binned into consensus sequences. CDR3 identification, clonotype clustering and error correction used MiTCR with a Q25 quality threshold and the strictest error-elimination algorithm. A nonparametric unseen species model with Euler transformation was used to estimate a lower bound on total TCR beta diversity. TCRdb reworked the public reads: Q25 trimming with fastp, MiXCR clone assembly, productive beta chains retained. Under each unique CDR3 protein, matching rows form one entry showing the most common genes and DNA. TCRdb, not the original authors, processed these V and J calls. The sample table records approximately 810,000 distinct CDR3 sequences; 25% to 35% of these occur just once. The ten largest clones capture roughly 17% of the sample.

Overall results and qualifications from the work: Because the CMV infection status of the donors was unknown, age-related changes in expanded clonotypes may potentially have been confounded. The percentage of naive T cells measured by flow cytometry correlated strongly with observed TCR beta diversity. Estimates of total diversity based on one million sequenced T cells were considered lower bounds and underestimates. The long-lived group showed more naive CD4+ T cells, fewer expanded clones and increased TCR diversity than the aged group, suggesting age selection. As age increased, observed TCR beta diversity per million T cells dropped in a roughly linear way, and a significant reduction was already evident by age 40. Bulk unsorted PBMC profiling prevented conclusive comparison of naive and antigen-experienced compartments.

At least ten counts were recorded for this clonotype. No cognate antigen has been identified for it. The record has no base qualities; no much larger clone is one base away. Donors were 40 or so systemically healthy Caucasian individuals from Russia aged roughly 6 to 95 years. Each donor gave ten milliliters of peripheral blood, drawn into EDTA-treated Vacutainer tubes. Ficoll-Paque density-gradient centrifugation was used to isolate PBMCs, with at least 6 million per sample. Trizol reagent was used to extract total RNA from PBMCs, with at least 5.5 micrograms per sample. Naive CD45RAhigh/CD27high T cell percentages were measured by flow cytometry on a PBMC aliquot from every donor. The TCR was taken from a woman over 75 in good health. The sequencing sample was made of blood.

The CDR3 region: CASSLTRTAYEQYF. The sequenced DNA is TGTGCCAGCTCACTAACCAGGACAGCCTACGAGCAGTACTTC. Here the chain combines TRBV18 and TRBJ2-7; the D gene is perhaps TRBD1, from 6 matching bases. V drops 4 bases and J drops 2 bases, leaving 12 bases in between. The germline V gene sets CDR1 to KGHSH and CDR2 to LQKENI. Taken from cysteine to phenylalanine, the CDR3 has 14 residues. The read is trimmed to its CDR3 DNA, 42 bases read in frame from base 1. Reference TRBV18 and TRBJ2-7 genes cover what lies past the CDR3, so the full variable domain is NAGVMQNPRHLVRRRGQEARLRCSPMKGHSHVYWYRQLPEEGLKFMVYLQKENIIDESGMPKERFSAEFPKEGPSILRIQQVVRGDSAAYFCASSLTRTAYEQYFGPGTRLTVT.